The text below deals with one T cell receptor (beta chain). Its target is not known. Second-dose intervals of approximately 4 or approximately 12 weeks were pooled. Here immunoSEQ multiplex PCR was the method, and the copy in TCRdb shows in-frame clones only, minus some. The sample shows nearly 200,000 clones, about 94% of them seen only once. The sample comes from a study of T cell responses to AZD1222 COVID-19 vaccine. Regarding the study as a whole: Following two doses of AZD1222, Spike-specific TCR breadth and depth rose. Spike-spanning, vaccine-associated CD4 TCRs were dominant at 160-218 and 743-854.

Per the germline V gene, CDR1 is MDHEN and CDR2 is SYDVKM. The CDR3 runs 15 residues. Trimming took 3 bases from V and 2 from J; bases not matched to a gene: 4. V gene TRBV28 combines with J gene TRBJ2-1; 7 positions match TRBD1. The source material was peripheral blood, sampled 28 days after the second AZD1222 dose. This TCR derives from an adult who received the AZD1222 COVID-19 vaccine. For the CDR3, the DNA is TGTGCCAGCAGTTTCCCCGGGACAGCCTACAATGAGCAGTTCTTC. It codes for CASSFPGTAYNEQFF.